This section outlines one T cell receptor (beta chain) sequence together with its context. The data were taken from a study of CD8 T cells in Susac syndrome. With random hexamers, reverse transcription was performed on about 0.5 to 1 ug of RNA. Each CDR3 protein gets one entry after TCRdb re-called the immunoSEQ multiplex PCR reads with MiXCR. This sample yields some 150,000 distinct CDR3 sequences, of which approximately 95% are seen a single time; roughly 0.27% belongs to the top ten. Germline CDR1 and CDR2: MGHRA and YSYEKL. The CDR3 runs to 13 residues. The junction had 2 bases not matched to a gene; V was cut back by 0 bases and J by 9 bases.

The sequenced sample consisted of CD8+ T cells from PBMCs. The sequence was obtained from a human donor in good health. The chain employs TRBV4-1 and TRBJ2-1; 7 bases are a match to TRBD1. CDR3 coding DNA: TGCGCCAGCAGCCAAGACCCAGGGGGTGAGCAGTTCTTC. Its protein is CASSQDPGGEQFF.